This paragraph covers one TCR beta chain sequence. The sample comes from a study of OX40 agonist ivuxolimab in advanced cancers. Study overall: In this trial design, patients received ivuxolimab intravenously at 0.01 to 10 mg/kg every 2 weeks. People in dose escalation had one of these cancers: hepatocellular carcinoma, melanoma, renal cell or head and neck cancer.

Sequenced by immunoSEQ multiplex PCR; TCRdb stores in-frame clones only, minus some. The sample includes some 82,000 clones, around 90% of them seen just once. The CDR3 extends over 14 amino acids. Trimming stripped 0 bases from V and 6 bases from J, with 10 bases between. Germline V gene sequence: CDR1 SGHTA, CDR2 FQGNSA. This TCR was sampled from an adult with an advanced solid tumor such as melanoma, head and neck, liver or kidney cancer. The input for sequencing was CD4+ or CD8+ T cells sorted from blood, taken in a trial of the OX40 agonist ivuxolimab. The V and J genes are TRBV7-2 and TRBJ2-3; D perhaps matches TRBD2 (5 bases). The CDR3 spells CASSLARAGDTQYF. The CDR3 DNA sequence: TGTGCCAGCAGCTTAGCTAGGGCGGGTGATACGCAGTATTTT.